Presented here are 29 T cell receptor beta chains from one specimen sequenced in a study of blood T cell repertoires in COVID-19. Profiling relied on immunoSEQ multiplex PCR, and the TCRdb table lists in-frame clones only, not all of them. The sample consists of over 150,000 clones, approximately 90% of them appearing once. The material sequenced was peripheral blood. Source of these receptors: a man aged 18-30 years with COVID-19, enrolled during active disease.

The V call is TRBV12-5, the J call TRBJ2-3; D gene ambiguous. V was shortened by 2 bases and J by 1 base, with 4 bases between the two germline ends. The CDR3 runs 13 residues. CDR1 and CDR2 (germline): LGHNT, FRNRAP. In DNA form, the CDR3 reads TGTGCTAGTGGTTTGATCGGCACAGATACGCAGTATTTT. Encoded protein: CASGLIGTDTQYF.

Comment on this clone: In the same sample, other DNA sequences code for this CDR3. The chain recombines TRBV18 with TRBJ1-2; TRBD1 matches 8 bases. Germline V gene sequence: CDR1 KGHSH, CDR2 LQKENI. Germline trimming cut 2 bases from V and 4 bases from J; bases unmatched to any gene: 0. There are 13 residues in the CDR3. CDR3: CASSPDRGYGYTF. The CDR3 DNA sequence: TGTGCCAGCTCACCAGACAGGGGCTATGGCTACACCTTC.

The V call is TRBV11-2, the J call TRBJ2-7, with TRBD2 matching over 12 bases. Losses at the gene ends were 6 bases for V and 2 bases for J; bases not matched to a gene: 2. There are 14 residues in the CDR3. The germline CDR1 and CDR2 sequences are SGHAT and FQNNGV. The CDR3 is CASRRLAGAYEQYF. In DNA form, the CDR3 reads TGTGCCAGCAGAAGACTAGCGGGGGCCTACGAGCAGTACTTC. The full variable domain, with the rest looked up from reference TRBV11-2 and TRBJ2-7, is EAGVAQSPRYKIIEKRQSVAFWCNPISGHATLYWYQQILGQGPKLLIQFQNNGVVDDSQLPKDRFSAERLKGVDSTLKIQPAKLEDSAVYLCASRRLAGAYEQYFGPGTRLTVT.

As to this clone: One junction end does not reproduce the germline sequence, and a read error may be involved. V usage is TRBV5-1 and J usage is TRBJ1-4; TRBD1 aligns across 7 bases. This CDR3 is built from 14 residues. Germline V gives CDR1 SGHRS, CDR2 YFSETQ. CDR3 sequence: CASSQGFGQEKLLF. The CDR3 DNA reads TGCGCCAGCAGTCAGGGTTTCGGACAGGAAAAACTGCTTTTT.

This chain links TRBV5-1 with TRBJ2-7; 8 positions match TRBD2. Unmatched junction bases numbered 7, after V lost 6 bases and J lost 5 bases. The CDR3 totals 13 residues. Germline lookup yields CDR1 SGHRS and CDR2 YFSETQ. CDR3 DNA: TGCGCCAGCACCGGGACTAGTGTACACGAGCAGTACTTC. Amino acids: CASTGTSVHEQYF.

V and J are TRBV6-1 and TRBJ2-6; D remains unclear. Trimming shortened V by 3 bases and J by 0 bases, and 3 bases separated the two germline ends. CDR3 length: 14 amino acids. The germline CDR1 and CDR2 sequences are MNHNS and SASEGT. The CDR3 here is CASSDNSGANVLTF. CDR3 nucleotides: TGTGCCAGCAGTGACAACTCTGGGGCCAACGTCCTGACTTTC.

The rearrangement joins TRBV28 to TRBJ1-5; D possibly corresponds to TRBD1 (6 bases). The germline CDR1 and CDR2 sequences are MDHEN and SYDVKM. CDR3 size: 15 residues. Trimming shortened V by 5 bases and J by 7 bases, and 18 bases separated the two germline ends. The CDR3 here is CASSLLGGADQPQHF. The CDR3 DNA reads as TGTGCCAGCAGTCTCCTAGGGGGGGCCGACCAGCCCCAGCATTTT.

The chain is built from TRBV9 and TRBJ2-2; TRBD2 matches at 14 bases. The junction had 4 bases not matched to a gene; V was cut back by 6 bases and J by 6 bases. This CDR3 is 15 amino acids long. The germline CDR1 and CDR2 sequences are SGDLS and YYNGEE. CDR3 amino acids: CASTGLAGGAGELFF. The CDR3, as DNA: TGTGCCAGCACAGGACTAGCGGGAGGAGCCGGGGAGCTGTTTTTT.

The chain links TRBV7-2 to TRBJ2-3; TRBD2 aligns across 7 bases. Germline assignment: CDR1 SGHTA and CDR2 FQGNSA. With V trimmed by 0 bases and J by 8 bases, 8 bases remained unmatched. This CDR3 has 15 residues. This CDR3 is CASSLAWAGVGTQYF. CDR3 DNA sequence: TGTGCCAGCAGCTTAGCGTGGGCGGGAGTGGGTACGCAGTATTTT.

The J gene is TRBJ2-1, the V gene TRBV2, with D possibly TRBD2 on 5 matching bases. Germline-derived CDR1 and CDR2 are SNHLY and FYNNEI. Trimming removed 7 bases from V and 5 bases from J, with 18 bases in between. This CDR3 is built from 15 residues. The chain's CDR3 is CASISSGGKNNEQFF. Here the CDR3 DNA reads TGTGCCAGCATCTCGAGCGGAGGAAAGAACAATGAGCAGTTCTTC.

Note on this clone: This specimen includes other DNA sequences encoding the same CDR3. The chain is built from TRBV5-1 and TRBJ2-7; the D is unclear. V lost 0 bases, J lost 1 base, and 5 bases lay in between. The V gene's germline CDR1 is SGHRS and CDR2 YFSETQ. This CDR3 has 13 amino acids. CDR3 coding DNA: TGCGCCAGCAGCTTGGGTTCTTCCTACGAGCAGTACTTC. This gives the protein CASSLGSSYEQYF.

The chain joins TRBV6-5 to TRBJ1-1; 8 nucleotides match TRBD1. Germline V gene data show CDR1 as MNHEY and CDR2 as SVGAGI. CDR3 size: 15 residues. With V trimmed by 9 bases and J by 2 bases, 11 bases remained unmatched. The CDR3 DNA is TGTGCCAGTACCCTCCAGGGGGCGGCCAACACTGAAGCTTTCTTT. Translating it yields CASTLQGAANTEAFF.

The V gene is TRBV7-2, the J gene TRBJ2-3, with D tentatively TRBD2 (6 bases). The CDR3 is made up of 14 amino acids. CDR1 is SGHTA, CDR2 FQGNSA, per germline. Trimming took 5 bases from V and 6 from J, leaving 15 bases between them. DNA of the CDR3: TGTGCCAGCAGCCGCCGCCGGGAGAGCGATACGCAGTATTTT. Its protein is CASSRRRESDTQYF.

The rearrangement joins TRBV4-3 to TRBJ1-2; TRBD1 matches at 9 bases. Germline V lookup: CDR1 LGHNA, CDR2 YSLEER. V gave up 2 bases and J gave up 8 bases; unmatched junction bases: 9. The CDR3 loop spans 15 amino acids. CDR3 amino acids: CASSQYDRGRGGYTF. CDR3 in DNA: TGCGCCAGCAGCCAATATGACAGGGGGAGAGGGGGCTACACCTTC.

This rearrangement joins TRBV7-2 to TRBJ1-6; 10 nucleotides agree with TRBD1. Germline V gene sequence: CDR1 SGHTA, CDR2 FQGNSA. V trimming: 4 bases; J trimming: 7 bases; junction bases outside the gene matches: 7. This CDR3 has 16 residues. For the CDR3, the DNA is TGTGCCAGCAGCTCCTACCCGGGACAGGGGAATTCACCCCTCCACTTT. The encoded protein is CASSSYPGQGNSPLHF.

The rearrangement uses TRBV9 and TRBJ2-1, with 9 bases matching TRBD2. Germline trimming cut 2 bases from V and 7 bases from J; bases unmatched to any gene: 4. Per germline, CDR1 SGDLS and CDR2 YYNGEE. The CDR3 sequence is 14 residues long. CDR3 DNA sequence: TGTGCCAGCAGCGTCGGGACTAGCAAGAATGAGCAGTTCTTC. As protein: CASSVGTSKNEQFF.

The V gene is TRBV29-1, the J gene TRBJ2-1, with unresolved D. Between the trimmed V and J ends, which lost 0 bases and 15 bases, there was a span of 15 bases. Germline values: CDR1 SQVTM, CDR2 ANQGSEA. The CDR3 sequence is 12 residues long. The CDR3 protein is CSVEEDGDPGFF. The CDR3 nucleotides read TGCAGCGTTGAAGAGGATGGAGACCCTGGGTTCTTC.

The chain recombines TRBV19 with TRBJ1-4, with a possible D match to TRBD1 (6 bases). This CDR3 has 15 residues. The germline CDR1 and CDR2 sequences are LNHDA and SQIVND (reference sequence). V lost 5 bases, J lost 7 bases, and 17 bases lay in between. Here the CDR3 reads CASSPRRGAGEKLFF. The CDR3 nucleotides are TGTGCCAGTAGTCCCAGGCGGGGGGCTGGTGAAAAACTGTTTTTT.

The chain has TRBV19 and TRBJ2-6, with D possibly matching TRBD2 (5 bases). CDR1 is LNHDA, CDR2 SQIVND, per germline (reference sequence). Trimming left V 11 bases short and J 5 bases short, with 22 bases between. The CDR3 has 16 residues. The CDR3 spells CAAAGGLFMWANVLTF. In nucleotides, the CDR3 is TGTGCCGCCGCAGGAGGACTTTTCATGTGGGCCAACGTCCTGACTTTC. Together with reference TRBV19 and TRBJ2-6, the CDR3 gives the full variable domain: DGGITQSPKYLFRKEGQNVTLSCEQNLNHDAMYWYRQDPGQGLRLIYYSQIVNDFQKGDIAEGYSVSREKKESFPLTVTSAQKNPTAFYLCAAAGGLFMWANVLTFGAGSRLTVL.

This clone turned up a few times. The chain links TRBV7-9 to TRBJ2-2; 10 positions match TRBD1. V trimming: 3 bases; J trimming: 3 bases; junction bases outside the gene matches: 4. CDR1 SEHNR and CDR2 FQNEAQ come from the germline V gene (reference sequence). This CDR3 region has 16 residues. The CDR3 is CASSFRQGADTGELFF. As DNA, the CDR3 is TGTGCCAGCAGCTTCCGACAGGGGGCGGACACCGGGGAGCTGTTTTTT.

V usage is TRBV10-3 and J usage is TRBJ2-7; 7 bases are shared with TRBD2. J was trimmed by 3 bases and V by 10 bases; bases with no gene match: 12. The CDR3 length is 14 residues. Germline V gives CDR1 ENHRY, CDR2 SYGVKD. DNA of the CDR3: TGTGCCACTTCCCTAGCGGACACAAGCTACGAGCAGTACTTC. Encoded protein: CATSLADTSYEQYF.

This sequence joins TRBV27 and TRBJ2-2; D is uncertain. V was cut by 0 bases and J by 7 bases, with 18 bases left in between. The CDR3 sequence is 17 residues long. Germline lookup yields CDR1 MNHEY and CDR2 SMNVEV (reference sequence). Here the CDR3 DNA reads TGTGCCAGCAGTTTATCGACAACGACCGCTTATGGCGGGGAGCTGTTTTTT. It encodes CASSLSTTTAYGGELFF.

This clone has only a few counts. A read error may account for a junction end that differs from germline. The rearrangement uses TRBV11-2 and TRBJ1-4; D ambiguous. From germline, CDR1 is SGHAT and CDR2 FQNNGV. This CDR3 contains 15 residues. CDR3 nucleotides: TGTGCCAGCAGCTTAGGGCAGAGCGCTACGGAAAAACTGCTTTTT. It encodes CASSLGQSATEKLLF. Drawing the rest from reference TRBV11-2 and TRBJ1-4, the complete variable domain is EAGVAQSPRYKIIEKRQSVAFWCNPISGHATLYWYQQILGQGPKLLIQFQNNGVVDDSQLPKDRFSAERLKGVDSTLKIQPAKLEDSAVYLCASSLGQSATEKLLFGSGTQLSVL.

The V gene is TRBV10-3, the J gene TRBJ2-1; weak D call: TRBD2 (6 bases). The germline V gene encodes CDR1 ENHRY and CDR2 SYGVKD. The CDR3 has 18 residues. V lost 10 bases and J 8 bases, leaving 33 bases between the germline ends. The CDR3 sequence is CATQDRVAVRSANDEQFF. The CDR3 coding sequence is TGTGCCACCCAGGATAGGGTAGCGGTTAGATCGGCGAACGATGAGCAGTTCTTC.

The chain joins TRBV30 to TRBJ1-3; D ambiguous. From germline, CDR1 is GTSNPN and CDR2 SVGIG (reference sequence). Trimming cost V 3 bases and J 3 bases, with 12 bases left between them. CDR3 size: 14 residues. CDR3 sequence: CAWSLGSVGNTIYF. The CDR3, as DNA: TGTGCCTGGAGCTTGGGGAGCGTTGGAAACACCATATATTTT.

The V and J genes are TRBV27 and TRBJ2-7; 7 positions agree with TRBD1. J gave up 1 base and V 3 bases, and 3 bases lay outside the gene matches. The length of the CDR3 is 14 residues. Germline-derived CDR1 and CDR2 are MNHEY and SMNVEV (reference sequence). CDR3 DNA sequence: TGTGCCAGCAGTTTGGGACAGTTATCCTACGAGCAGTACTTC. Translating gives CASSLGQLSYEQYF.

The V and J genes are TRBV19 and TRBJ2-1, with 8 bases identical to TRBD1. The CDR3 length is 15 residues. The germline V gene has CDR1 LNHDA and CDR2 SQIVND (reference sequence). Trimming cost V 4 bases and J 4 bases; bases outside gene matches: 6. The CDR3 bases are TGTGCCAGTAGTAGAGGGGGACAGGTTTACAATGAGCAGTTCTTC. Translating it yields CASSRGGQVYNEQFF.

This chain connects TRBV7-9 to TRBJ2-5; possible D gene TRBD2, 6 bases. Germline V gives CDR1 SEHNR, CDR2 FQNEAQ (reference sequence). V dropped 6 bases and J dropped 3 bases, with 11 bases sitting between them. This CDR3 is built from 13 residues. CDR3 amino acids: CASRSGLKETQYF. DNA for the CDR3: TGTGCCAGCAGATCGGGACTTAAAGAGACCCAGTACTTC.

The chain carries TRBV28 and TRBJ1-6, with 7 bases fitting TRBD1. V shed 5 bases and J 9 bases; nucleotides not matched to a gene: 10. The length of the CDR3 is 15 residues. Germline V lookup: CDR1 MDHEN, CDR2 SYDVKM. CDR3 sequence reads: CASSLNRGAGSPLHF. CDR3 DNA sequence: TGTGCCAGCAGTCTCAACAGGGGCGCGGGTTCACCCCTCCACTTT. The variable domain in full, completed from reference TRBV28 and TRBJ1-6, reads DVKVTQSSRYLVKRTGEKVFLECVQDMDHENMFWYRQDPGLGLRLIYFSYDVKMKEKGDIPEGYSVSREKKERFSLILESASTNQTSMYLCASSLNRGAGSPLHFGNGTRLTVT.